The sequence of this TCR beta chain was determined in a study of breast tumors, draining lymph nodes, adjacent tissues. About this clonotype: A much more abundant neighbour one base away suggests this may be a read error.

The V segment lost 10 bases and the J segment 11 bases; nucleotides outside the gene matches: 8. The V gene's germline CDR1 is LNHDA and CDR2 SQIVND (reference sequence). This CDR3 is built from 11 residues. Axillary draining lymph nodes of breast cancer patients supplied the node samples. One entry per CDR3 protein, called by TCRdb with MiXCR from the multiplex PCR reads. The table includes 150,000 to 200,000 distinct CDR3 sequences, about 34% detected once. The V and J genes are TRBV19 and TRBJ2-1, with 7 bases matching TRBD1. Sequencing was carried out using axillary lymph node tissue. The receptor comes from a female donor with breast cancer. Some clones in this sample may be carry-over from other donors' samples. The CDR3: CATYRGGKQFF. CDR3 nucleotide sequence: TGTGCCACCTACAGGGGCGGTAAGCAGTTCTTC.